This TCR beta chain was documented in a study of T-cell memory formation after mild COVID-19. Study-level background: The study found TCR clusters largely donor specific. Broader study findings: Nothing confirmed that second-wave clones peaking on day 37 were specific for SARS-CoV-2. Pre-infection memory showed some responding clones, and this suggested that cross-reactive memory joined.

5'RACE with constant-segment primers yielded barcoded, UMI-tagged TCR alpha and TCR beta cDNA libraries. Via MiXCR, TCRdb re-called the 5' RACE reads, giving one row per CDR3 protein. The data hold roughly 450,000 distinct CDR3 sequences, with around a sixth observed a single time. About this clonotype: Its antigen is not known.

The source is an adult woman who had mild COVID-19 (a few samples of this study predate the infection). Cell type and time point are not known. The specimen was PBMCs or a T cell subset sorted from them (not recorded which).

The CDR3 sequence: CASSPFAGVSTYNEQFF. The DNA of the CDR3 is TGTGCCAGCAGCCCCTTTGCCGGGGTGAGTACCTACAATGAGCAGTTCTTC. This rearrangement joins TRBV14 to TRBJ2-1, with D possibly matching TRBD2 (5 bases). Trimming cost V 4 bases and J 2 bases, with 18 bases left between them. The CDR3 spans 17 residues. Germline CDR1 SGHDN, CDR2 FVKESK.